This T cell receptor (beta chain) was recorded in a study of T cell changes during pregnancy in multiple sclerosis. This CDR3 comprises 15 residues. The V gene end was trimmed by 2 bases and the J gene end by 4 bases; junction bases not matched to a gene: 3. CDR1 is MNHNS and CDR2 is SASEGT in the germline V gene. Sequencing was performed with immunoSEQ multiplex PCR; in TCRdb, only in-frame clones are kept and a portion is missing. This table holds approximately 64,000 clones, about nine tenths found once. Here the sequenced sample was peripheral blood, taken in the first trimester of pregnancy. The chain is built from TRBV6-1 and TRBJ1-3; 9 bases line up with TRBD1. The receptor comes from a female donor with multiple sclerosis, enrolled in a pregnancy study. CDR3 bases: TGTGCCAGCAGTGAAAGGACAGGGGAAGGAAACACCATATATTTT. It specifies CASSERTGEGNTIYF.